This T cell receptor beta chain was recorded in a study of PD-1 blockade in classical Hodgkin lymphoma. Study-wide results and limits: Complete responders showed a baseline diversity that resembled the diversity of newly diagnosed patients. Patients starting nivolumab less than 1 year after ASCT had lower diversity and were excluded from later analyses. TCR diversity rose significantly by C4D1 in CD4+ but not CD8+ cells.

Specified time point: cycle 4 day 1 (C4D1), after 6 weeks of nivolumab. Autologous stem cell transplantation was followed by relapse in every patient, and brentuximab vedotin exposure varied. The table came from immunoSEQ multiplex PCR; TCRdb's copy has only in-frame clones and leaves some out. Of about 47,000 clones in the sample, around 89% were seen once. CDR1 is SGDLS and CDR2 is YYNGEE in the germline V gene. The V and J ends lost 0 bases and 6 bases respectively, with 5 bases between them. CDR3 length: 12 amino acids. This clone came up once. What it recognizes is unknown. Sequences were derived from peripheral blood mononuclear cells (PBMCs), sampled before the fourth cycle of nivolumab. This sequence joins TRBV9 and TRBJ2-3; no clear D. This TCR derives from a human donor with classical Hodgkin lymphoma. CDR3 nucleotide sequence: TGTGCCAGCAGCGTAGGAGTTGATACGCAGTATTTT. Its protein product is CASSVGVDTQYF.